The TCR beta chain under discussion was sequenced for a study of CD8+ T cells in alopecia areata. In each case, RNA was isolated and then reverse transcribed into cDNA as the sequencing template. The assay was immunoSEQ multiplex PCR, and TCRdb's table has in-frame clones only and misses some. The sample has more than 150,000 clones; 40% to 65% are singletons. Treatment: oral pan-JAK inhibitor, 5-10 mg twice daily. This CDR3 has 12 amino acids. The V gene lost 1 base and the J gene lost 7 bases, with 8 bases spanning the gap. Germline CDR1 SEHNR, CDR2 FQNEAQ (reference sequence). This chain links TRBV7-9 with TRBJ2-7; D unclear. The sequence derives from a human donor with alopecia areata. The starting material was CD8+ T cells sorted from blood, obtained around week 53, from a patient treated with tofacitinib. CDR3 DNA sequence: TGTGCCAGCAGCTTAGTCCCGAGTGAGCAGTACTTC. Translation gives CASSLVPSEQYF.